A few counts support the clone carrying this T cell receptor (beta chain). This record comes from a study of blood T cell repertoires in COVID-19. The wider study: Sites across the United States, Italy and Spain contributed samples from acute and convalescent COVID-19. The cDNA or gDNA used as material had been derived from T cells, B-cell-depleted T cells, or PBMCs.

In the original workflow: Counts of nucleated cells, estimated from reference gene primer amplification, were obtained. Only in-frame clones appear in the TCRdb table, and some are missing; sequencing was by immunoSEQ multiplex PCR. V, J and clone size derive from that table, while D and trimming were established from the DNA sequence. In the table there are over 90,000 clones, 81% of which are singletons. The CDR3 runs 15 residues. Germline CDR1 is SGHRS and CDR2 is YFSETQ. V was clipped by 7 bases and J by 5 bases; unmatched bases: 11. Sequences were obtained from peripheral blood. The chain combines TRBV5-1 with TRBJ2-2; 7 nucleotides line up with TRBD1. This TCR came from a man in his 60s with acute or convalescent COVID-19. The CDR3 nucleotides are TGCGCCAGCGGCGGCTCGACAGGGTCAACCGGGGAGCTGTTTTTT. It encodes CASGGSTGSTGELFF. Looking up the rest from reference TRBV5-1 and TRBJ2-2 gives the full variable domain: KAGVTQTPRYLIKTRGQQVTLSCSPISGHRSVSWYQQTPGQGLQFLFEYFSETQRNKGNFPGRFSGRQFSNSRSEMNVSTLELGDSALYLCASGGSTGSTGELFFGEGSRLTVL.